The clone carrying this TCR beta chain was detected ten times or more. These data are taken from a study of regulatory T cells in long-lasting Graves disease. Building the TCR beta libraries relied on iRepertoire HTBI primers, and CDR3 regions underwent Arm-PCR. A single record per CDR3 protein comes from TCRdb applying MiXCR to the multiplex PCR reads. The data hold some 250,000 distinct CDR3 sequences, with around 19% observed a single time. This sample's time point: newly diagnosed GD, antithyroid drugs for less than 3 months. There was RNA extracted from PBMCs, and the TCR library was made from it. This sample also appeared in a second study, on T cells in Graves' hyperthyroidism and ophthalmopathy. From that study: Calling Graves' hyperthyroidism stable meant ophthalmopathy did not progress within 18 months. Used for diagnoses were clinical symptoms, serum thyroxine and TRAb, thyroid ultrasound and orbital computed tomography.

Specimen: peripheral blood mononuclear cells (PBMCs), collected at new diagnosis, from a patient treated with antithyroid drugs. The sequence was collected from a woman aged 30 to 39 with Graves disease.

For the CDR3, the DNA is TGTGCCAGCTCACCGTGGACAGGGCCCCGTAATGAAAAACTGTTTTTT. Its translation is CASSPWTGPRNEKLFF. The chain combines TRBV18 with TRBJ1-4; 8 bases are a match to TRBD1. The CDR3 loop spans 16 amino acids. The J segment lost 4 bases and the V segment lost 3 bases, leaving 7 bases of the junction unmatched. The germline CDR1 and CDR2 sequences are KGHSH and LQKENI.